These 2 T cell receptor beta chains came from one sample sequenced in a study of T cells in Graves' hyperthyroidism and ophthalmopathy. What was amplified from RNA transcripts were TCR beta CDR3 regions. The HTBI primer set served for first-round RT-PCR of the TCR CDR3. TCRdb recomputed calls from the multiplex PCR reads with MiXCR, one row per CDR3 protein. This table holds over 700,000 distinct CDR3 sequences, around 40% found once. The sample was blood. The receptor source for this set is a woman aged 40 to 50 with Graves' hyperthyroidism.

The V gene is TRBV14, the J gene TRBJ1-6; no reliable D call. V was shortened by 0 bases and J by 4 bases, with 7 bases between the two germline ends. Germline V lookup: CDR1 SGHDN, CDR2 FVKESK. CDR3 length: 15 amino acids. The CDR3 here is CASSQEVAYNSPLHF. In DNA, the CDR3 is TGTGCCAGCAGCCAAGAGGTCGCTTATAATTCACCCCTCCACTTT.

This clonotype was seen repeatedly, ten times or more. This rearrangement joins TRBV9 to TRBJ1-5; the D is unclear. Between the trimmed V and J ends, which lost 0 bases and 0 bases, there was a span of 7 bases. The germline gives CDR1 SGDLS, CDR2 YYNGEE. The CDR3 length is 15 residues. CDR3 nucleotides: TGTGCCAGCAGCGTAGGGGAGGGTAGCAATCAGCCCCAGCATTTT. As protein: CASSVGEGSNQPQHF.